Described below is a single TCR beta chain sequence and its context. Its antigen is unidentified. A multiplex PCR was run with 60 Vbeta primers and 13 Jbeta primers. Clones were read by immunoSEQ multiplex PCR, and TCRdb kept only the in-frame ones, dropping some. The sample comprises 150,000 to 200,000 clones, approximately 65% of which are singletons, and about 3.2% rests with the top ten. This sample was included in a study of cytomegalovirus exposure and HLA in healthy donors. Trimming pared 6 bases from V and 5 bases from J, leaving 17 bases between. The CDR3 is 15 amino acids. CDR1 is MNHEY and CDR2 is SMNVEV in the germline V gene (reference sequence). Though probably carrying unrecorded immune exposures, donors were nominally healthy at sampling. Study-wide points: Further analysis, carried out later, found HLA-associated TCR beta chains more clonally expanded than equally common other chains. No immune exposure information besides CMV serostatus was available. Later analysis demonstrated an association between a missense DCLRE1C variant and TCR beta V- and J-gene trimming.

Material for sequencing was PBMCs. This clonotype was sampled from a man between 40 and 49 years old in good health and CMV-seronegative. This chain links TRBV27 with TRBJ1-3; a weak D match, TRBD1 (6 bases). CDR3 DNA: TGTGCCAGCAGCCCCACGGCCAGGGGCAGAAACACCATATATTTT. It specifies CASSPTARGRNTIYF.